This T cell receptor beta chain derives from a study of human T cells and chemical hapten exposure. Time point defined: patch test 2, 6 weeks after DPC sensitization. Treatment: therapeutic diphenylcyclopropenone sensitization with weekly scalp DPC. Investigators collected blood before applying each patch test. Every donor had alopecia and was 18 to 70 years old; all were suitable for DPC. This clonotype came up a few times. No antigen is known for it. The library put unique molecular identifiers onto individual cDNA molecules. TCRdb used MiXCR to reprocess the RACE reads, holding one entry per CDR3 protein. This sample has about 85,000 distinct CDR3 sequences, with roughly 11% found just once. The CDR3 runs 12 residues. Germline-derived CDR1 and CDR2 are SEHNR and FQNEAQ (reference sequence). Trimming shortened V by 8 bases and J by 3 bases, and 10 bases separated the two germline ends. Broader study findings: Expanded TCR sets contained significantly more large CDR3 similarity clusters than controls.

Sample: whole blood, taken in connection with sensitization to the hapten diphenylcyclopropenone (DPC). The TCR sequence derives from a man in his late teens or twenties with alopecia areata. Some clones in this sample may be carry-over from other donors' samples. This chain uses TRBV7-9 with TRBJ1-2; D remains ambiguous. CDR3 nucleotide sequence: TGTGCCAGCGAAGCGGTGTACTATGGCTACACCTTC. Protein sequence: CASEAVYYGYTF.